The next 29 T cell receptor beta chains were all read from a single sample in a study of CD8 T cells in Susac syndrome. cDNA came from about 0.5 to 1 ug RNA primed by random hexamers. TCRdb redid the calling of the immunoSEQ multiplex PCR reads with MiXCR, one entry per CDR3 protein. This sample has 84,000 or so distinct CDR3 sequences; about 96% occur once, and the top ten carry approximately 0.42%. Sequenced sample: CD8+ T cells from PBMCs. These receptors were obtained from a human donor with Susac syndrome.

V gene TRBV11-2 combines with J gene TRBJ2-7, with 7 bases fitting TRBD1. Germline V lookup: CDR1 SGHAT, CDR2 FQNNGV. Trimming cost V 3 bases and J 0 bases; bases outside gene matches: 5. The CDR3 runs to 15 residues. The CDR3 spells CASSFYTGVSYEQYF. CDR3 DNA: TGTGCCAGCAGCTTCTACACAGGGGTCTCCTACGAGCAGTACTTC.

In nucleotides, the CDR3 is TGTGCCAGCAGCCCCCCTTTGGCGGGGGAGTTCTTC. This codes for CASSPPLAGEFF. The chain carries TRBV7-9 and TRBJ2-1; 7 bases are shared with TRBD2. The germline V gene encodes CDR1 SEHNR and CDR2 FQNEAQ (reference sequence). The junction had 9 bases not matched to a gene; V was cut back by 5 bases and J by 14 bases. The CDR3 extends over 12 amino acids.

The chain combines TRBV27 with TRBJ2-5; maybe TRBD2 (6 bases). V shed 0 bases and J shed 3 bases, with 14 bases lying between them. Per the germline V gene, CDR1 is MNHEY and CDR2 is SMNVEV (reference sequence). The CDR3 covers 16 residues. For the CDR3, the DNA is TGTGCCAGCAGTTTATCGACTAGTCATATTAAAGAGACCCAGTACTTC. Its protein is CASSLSTSHIKETQYF.

The chain combines TRBV27 with TRBJ1-2, with D tentatively TRBD1 (5 bases). The CDR3 is made up of 16 amino acids. The V and J ends lost 5 bases and 2 bases respectively, with 18 bases between them. CDR1 MNHEY and CDR2 SMNVEV come from the germline V gene (reference sequence). The CDR3 region has the DNA TGTGCCAGCAGTCCGCAAAACAGGAAGCAGAACTATGGCTACACCTTC. Its protein is CASSPQNRKQNYGYTF.

The chain has TRBV4-3 and TRBJ2-1, with no clear D. Deletions cut 0 bases from V and 6 bases from J, with 12 bases between. The CDR3 runs 15 residues. CDR1 and CDR2 from the germline V gene are LGHNA and YSLEER. The CDR3 loop is CASSQDLGDGNEQFF. As DNA, the CDR3 is TGCGCCAGCAGCCAAGATCTTGGTGACGGCAATGAGCAGTTCTTC.

This clonotype appeared once. The V gene is TRBV19, the J gene TRBJ2-5, with a possible D match to TRBD2 (5 bases). The V gene lost 6 bases and the J gene lost 4 bases, with 9 bases spanning the gap. The germline V gene encodes CDR1 LNHDA and CDR2 SQIVND (reference sequence). This CDR3 has 12 residues. The CDR3 bases are TGTGCCAGTAGGGGAGAGGGAGAGACCCAGTACTTC. This gives the protein CASRGEGETQYF.

The chain couples TRBV29-1 to TRBJ2-1; 14 bases match TRBD2. The germline V gene encodes CDR1 SQVTM and CDR2 ANQGSEA. J gave up 4 bases and V 4 bases, and 6 bases lay outside the gene matches. The CDR3 covers 16 residues. CDR3 sequence (DNA): TGCAGCGTTGCGGGGACTAGCGGGGGAAAATACAATGAGCAGTTCTTC. It yields the protein CSVAGTSGGKYNEQFF.

This chain connects TRBV6-4 to TRBJ2-3; 16 bases are a match to TRBD2. Germline V lookup: CDR1 MRHNA, CDR2 SNTAGT. There are 16 residues in the CDR3. The J segment lost 6 bases and the V segment lost 2 bases, leaving 2 bases of the junction unmatched. CDR3 sequence (DNA): TGTGCCAGCAGTGACGGGACTAGCGGGGGGGCCGATACGCAGTATTTT. Its protein product is CASSDGTSGGADTQYF.

The chain recombines TRBV27 with TRBJ2-4; 9 bases map to TRBD1. Looked up from germline, CDR1 is MNHEY and CDR2 is SMNVEV (reference sequence). The V gene end was trimmed by 6 bases and the J gene end by 1 base; junction bases not matched to a gene: 10. The CDR3 contains 17 residues. DNA of the CDR3: TGTGCCAGCAGCTCTATTTGGACAGGGGAGGCCAAAAACATTCAGTACTTC. Its translation: CASSSIWTGEAKNIQYF.

The chain combines TRBV6-5 with TRBJ1-5; unclear D gene. Trimming pared 11 bases from V and 2 bases from J, leaving 13 bases between. CDR3 length equals 13 residues. Germline loops: CDR1 MNHEY, CDR2 SVGAGI. The CDR3 region is CASSVRGNQPQHF. CDR3 nucleotide sequence: TGTGCCTCCTCTGTACGTGGCAATCAGCCCCAGCATTTT.

The rearrangement joins TRBV20-1 to TRBJ2-3; possible D gene TRBD2, 6 bases. CDR3 size: 17 residues. Trimming cost V 1 base and J 5 bases, with 22 bases left between them. Germline V gene sequence: CDR1 DFQATT, CDR2 SNEGSKA (reference sequence). For the CDR3, the DNA is TGCAGTGCTAGAGTTGAGCCCCTAAGGCGGGGACGAGATACGCAGTATTTT. Protein product: CSARVEPLRRGRDTQYF.

CDR3 nucleotides: TGCAGCGTTGTTCCAAGGGCCCAAGAGACCCAGTACTTC. This translates into CSVVPRAQETQYF. V usage is TRBV29-1 and J usage is TRBJ2-5, with D unclear. Germline CDR1 and CDR2: SQVTM and ANQGSEA. Trimming removed 4 bases at V and 1 base at J, with 10 bases between. This CDR3 contains 13 residues.

The V call is TRBV19, the J call TRBJ1-1, with a weak D call TRBD1 (5 bases). Per germline, CDR1 LNHDA and CDR2 SQIVND (reference sequence). V lost 9 bases and J lost 7, with 12 bases in between. The CDR3 covers 11 residues. The CDR3, as DNA: TGTGCCAGACCGACAGAGAGTGAAGCTTTCTTT. Translated, it gives CARPTESEAFF.

This CDR3 reads CASSEGGSSYEQYF. The CDR3 coding sequence is TGTGCCAGCAGTGAAGGGGGGAGCTCCTACGAGCAGTACTTC. V usage is TRBV6-1 and J usage is TRBJ2-7; the D call may be TRBD1 or TRBD2 (5 bases each). Trimming removed 1 base at V and 0 bases at J, with 7 bases between. CDR1 is MNHNS and CDR2 is SASEGT in the germline V gene. This CDR3 is built from 14 residues.

CDR3: CATSSQGHEAFF. The DNA for the CDR3 is TGTGCCACCAGCAGCCAGGGGCATGAAGCTTTCTTT. J is TRBJ1-1 and V is TRBV15, with a weak D call TRBD1 (6 bases). The length of the CDR3 is 12 residues. V was trimmed by 3 bases and J by 7 bases, leaving 9 bases between them. Germline CDR1 reads LNHNV; CDR2 reads YYDKDF (reference sequence).

The J gene is TRBJ1-2, the V gene TRBV7-9; no definite D call. Germline-derived CDR1 and CDR2 are SEHNR and FQNEAQ (reference sequence). V lost 2 bases to trimming and J lost 0 bases, with 10 bases between them. The CDR3 contains 15 residues. CDR3 sequence: CASSLSGGSNYGYTF. CDR3 nucleotides: TGTGCCAGCAGCTTATCGGGCGGTTCTAACTATGGCTACACCTTC.

The rearrangement uses TRBV7-9 and TRBJ2-4, with D hard to call. V gave up 5 bases and J gave up 6 bases, with 17 bases separating them. The CDR3 has 15 residues. Germline values: CDR1 SEHNR, CDR2 FQNEAQ (reference sequence). The CDR3 DNA is TGTGCCAGCAGCGCAGCATCGGAATTCGGAAACATTCAGTACTTC. This sequence encodes CASSAASEFGNIQYF.

The J gene is TRBJ1-1, the V gene TRBV5-4; the D is unclear. CDR3 length: 16 residues. Trimming took 4 bases from V and 2 from J, leaving 18 bases between them. The germline V gene encodes CDR1 SGHNT and CDR2 YYREEE (reference sequence). CDR3 sequence (DNA): TGTGCCAGCAGCGATGGCCAGACCGCTGGCAACACTGAAGCTTTCTTT. It yields the protein CASSDGQTAGNTEAFF.

The chain recombines TRBV5-6 with TRBJ2-3, with TRBD2 identical over 9 bases. Germline values: CDR1 SGHDT, CDR2 YYEEEE. Trimming at V came to 4 bases and at J to 1 base, leaving 4 bases not matched to a gene. The CDR3 is 15 amino acids. CDR3: CASSTASGGTDTQYF. In DNA, the CDR3 is TGTGCCAGCAGCACAGCTAGCGGGGGCACAGATACGCAGTATTTT. The full variable domain, completed using reference TRBV5-6 and TRBJ2-3, is DAGVTQSPTHLIKTRGQQVTLRCSPKSGHDTVSWYQQALGQGPQFIFQYYEEEERQRGNFPDRFSGHQFPNYSSELNVNALLLGDSALYLCASSTASGGTDTQYFGPGTRLTVL.

The CDR3: CSALTGVNYGYTF. CDR3 in DNA: TGCAGTGCCCTGACAGGGGTTAACTATGGCTACACCTTC. The chain recombines TRBV20-1 with TRBJ1-2; 8 bases align to TRBD1. J was trimmed by 1 base and V by 6 bases; bases with no gene match: 4. The CDR3 covers 13 residues. Germline V gives CDR1 DFQATT, CDR2 SNEGSKA (reference sequence).

The J gene is TRBJ2-7, the V gene TRBV11-2; tentatively, D is TRBD2 (7 bases). The CDR3 runs to 14 residues. Germline V gene lookup returns CDR1 SGHAT and CDR2 FQNNGV. V lost 5 bases to trimming and J lost 4 bases, with 15 bases between them. The CDR3 loop reads CASSGGDTKYEQYV. In DNA, the CDR3 is TGTGCCAGCAGCGGGGGGGACACGAAGTACGAGCAGTACGTC.

The genes are TRBV9 and TRBJ1-2; 9 bases agree with TRBD1. V gave up 7 bases and J gave up 2 bases; unmatched junction bases: 6. The CDR3 has 14 amino acids. Germline V gives CDR1 SGDLS, CDR2 YYNGEE. The CDR3 nucleotides are TGTGCCAGCGGTTCGGGACAGGGCAACTATGGCTACACCTTC. It translates to CASGSGQGNYGYTF.

The chain combines TRBV20-1 with TRBJ2-7; D is ambiguous. CDR1 DFQATT and CDR2 SNEGSKA come from the germline V gene (reference sequence). Trimming removed 3 bases from V and 0 bases from J, with 9 bases in between. This CDR3 has 13 residues. In DNA, the CDR3 is TGCAGTGCTAGGCAGCAAAGCTCCTACGAGCAGTACTTC. Protein sequence: CSARQQSSYEQYF.

The chain is built from TRBV18 and TRBJ2-7; D may be TRBD1 (6 bases). Germline assignment: CDR1 KGHSH and CDR2 LQKENI. V lost 5 bases and J lost 3, with 17 bases in between. There are 15 residues in the CDR3. The CDR3 DNA reads TGTGCCAGCTCAGAATACAGGGACCAGTTCTACGAGCAGTACTTC. Translation gives CASSEYRDQFYEQYF.

The V call is TRBV20-1, the J call TRBJ2-1; the match to TRBD2 covers 10 bases. The CDR3 length is 14 residues. Trimming removed 3 bases from V and 7 bases from J; junction bases left unmatched: 6. Germline V CDR1 and CDR2: DFQATT, SNEGSKA (reference sequence). The CDR3: CSASLAGVGNEQFF. The CDR3 DNA follows: TGCAGTGCTAGTCTAGCGGGAGTGGGGAATGAGCAGTTCTTC.

In nucleotides, the CDR3 is TGCAGCAACGACAGGGCAAACACCTACGAGCAGTACTTC. It yields the protein CSNDRANTYEQYF. This rearrangement joins TRBV20-1 to TRBJ2-7; TRBD1 agrees at 7 bases. The CDR3 length is 13 residues. Germline values: CDR1 DFQATT, CDR2 SNEGSKA (reference sequence).

CDR3 bases: TGTGCCAGCAGCTTAACCGGGGCAAACACTGAAGCTTTCTTT. This gives the protein CASSLTGANTEAFF. The chain joins TRBV7-2 to TRBJ1-1; TRBD1 might be the D (5 bases). The length of the CDR3 is 14 residues. V was shortened by 2 bases and J by 2 bases, with 9 bases between the two germline ends. CDR1 is SGHTA, CDR2 FQGNSA, per germline. The entire variable domain, with the rest obtained from reference TRBV7-2 and TRBJ1-1, is as follows: GAGVSQSPSNKVTEKGKDVELRCDPISGHTALYWYRQSLGQGLEFLIYFQGNSAPDKSGLPSDRFSAERTGGSVSTLTIQRTQQEDSAVYLCASSLTGANTEAFFGQGTRLTVV.

The chain carries TRBV7-2 and TRBJ1-2; D uncertain. The CDR3 is 13 amino acids. CDR1 SGHTA and CDR2 FQGNSA come from the germline V gene. Trimming removed 5 bases from V and 4 bases from J, with 11 bases in between. CDR3 bases: TGTGCCAGCAGCCTTCCGGTGCTCTATGGCTACACCTTC. It codes for CASSLPVLYGYTF.

V is TRBV27 and J is TRBJ2-1; the D gene is possibly TRBD2 (6 bases). Germline CDR1 reads MNHEY; CDR2 reads SMNVEV (reference sequence). The CDR3 runs 13 residues. V lost 6 bases to trimming and J lost 9 bases, with 15 bases between them. CDR3 sequence (DNA): TGTGCCAGCAGCTACGCCCTGGGGGGTGAGCAGTTCTTC. It translates to CASSYALGGEQFF.